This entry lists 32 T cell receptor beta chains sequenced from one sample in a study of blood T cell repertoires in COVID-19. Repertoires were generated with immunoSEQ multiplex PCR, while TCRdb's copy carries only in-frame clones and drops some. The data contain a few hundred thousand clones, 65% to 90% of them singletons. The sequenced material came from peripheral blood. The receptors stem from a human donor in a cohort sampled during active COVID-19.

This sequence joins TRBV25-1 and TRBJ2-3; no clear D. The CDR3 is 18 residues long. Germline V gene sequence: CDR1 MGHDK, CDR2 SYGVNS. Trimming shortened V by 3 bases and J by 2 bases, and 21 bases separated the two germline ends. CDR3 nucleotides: TGTGCCAGCAGTGACCCCCAAATGAGACTGAAGGCCACAGATACGCAGTATTTT. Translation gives CASSDPQMRLKATDTQYF.

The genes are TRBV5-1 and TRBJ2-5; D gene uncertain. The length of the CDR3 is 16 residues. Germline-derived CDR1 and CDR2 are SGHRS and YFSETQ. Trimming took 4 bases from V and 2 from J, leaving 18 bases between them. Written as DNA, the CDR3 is TGCGCCAGCAGCCATTATGGCCAAGTTGAACAAGAGACCCAGTACTTC. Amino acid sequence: CASSHYGQVEQETQYF.

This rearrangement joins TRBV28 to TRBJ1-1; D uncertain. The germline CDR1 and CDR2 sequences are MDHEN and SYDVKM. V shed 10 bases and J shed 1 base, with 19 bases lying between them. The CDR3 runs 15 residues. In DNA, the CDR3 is TGTGCCACCTCCCTCTCAGGCGCCCGGAACACTGAAGCTTTCTTT. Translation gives CATSLSGARNTEAFF.

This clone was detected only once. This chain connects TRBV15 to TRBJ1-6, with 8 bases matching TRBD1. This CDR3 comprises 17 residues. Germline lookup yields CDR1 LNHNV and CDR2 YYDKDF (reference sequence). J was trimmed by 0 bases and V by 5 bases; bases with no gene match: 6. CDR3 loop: CATSRDRRSSYNSPLHF. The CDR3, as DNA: TGTGCCACCAGCCGGGACAGGCGTAGCTCCTATAATTCACCCCTCCACTTT. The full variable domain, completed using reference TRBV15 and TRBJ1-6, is DAMVIQNPRYQVTQFGKPVTLSCSQTLNHNVMYWYQQKSSQAPKLLFHYYDKDFNNEADTPDNFQSRRPNTSFCFLDIRSPGLGDTAMYLCATSRDRRSSYNSPLHFGNGTRLTVT.

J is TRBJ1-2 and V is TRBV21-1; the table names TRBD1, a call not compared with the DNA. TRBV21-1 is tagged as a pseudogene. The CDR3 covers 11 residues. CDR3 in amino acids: CAIQGADGYTF. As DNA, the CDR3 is TGTGCCATACAGGGGGCAGATGGCTACACCTTC.

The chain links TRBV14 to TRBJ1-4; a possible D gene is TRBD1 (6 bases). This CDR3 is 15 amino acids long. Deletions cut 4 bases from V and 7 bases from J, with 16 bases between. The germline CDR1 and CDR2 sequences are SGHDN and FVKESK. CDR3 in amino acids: CASSPLQGLGEKLFF. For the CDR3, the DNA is TGTGCCAGCAGCCCACTACAGGGATTGGGTGAAAAACTGTTTTTT.

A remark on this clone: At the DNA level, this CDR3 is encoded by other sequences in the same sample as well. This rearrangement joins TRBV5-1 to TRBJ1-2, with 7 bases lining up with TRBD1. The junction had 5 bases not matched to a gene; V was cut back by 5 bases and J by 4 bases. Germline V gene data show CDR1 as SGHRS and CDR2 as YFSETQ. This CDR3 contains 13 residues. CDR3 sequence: CASSRDRAYGYTF. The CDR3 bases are TGCGCCAGCAGTCGAGACAGGGCCTATGGCTACACCTTC.

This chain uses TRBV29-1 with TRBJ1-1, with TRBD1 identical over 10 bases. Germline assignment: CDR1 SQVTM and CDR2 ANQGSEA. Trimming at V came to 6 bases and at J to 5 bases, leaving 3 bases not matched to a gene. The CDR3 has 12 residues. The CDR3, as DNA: TGCAGCGTCGGGACAGGGGTAACTGAAGCTTTCTTT. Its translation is CSVGTGVTEAFF. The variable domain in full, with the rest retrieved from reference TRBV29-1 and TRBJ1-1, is SAVISQKPSRDICQRGTSLTIQCQVDSQVTMMFWYRQQPGQSLTLIATANQGSEATYESGFVIDKFPISRPNLTFSTLTVSNMSPEDSSIYLCSVGTGVTEAFFGQGTRLTVV.

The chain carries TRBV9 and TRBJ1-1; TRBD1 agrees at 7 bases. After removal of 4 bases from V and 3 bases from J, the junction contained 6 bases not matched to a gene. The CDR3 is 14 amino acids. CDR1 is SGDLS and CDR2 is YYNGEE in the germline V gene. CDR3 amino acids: CASSSSQGYTEAFF. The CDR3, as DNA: TGTGCCAGCAGCTCATCACAGGGGTACACTGAAGCTTTCTTT.

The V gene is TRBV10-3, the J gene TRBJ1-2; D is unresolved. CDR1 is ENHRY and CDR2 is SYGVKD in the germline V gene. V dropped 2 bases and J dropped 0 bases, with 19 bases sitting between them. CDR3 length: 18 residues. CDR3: CAISEAGRRVKANYGYTF. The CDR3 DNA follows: TGTGCCATCAGTGAGGCCGGTAGGAGGGTAAAGGCTAACTATGGCTACACCTTC.

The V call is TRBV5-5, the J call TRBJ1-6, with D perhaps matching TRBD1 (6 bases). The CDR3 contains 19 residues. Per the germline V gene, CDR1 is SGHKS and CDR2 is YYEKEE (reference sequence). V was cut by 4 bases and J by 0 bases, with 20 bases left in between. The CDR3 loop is CASSGGHGDPSSYNSPLHF. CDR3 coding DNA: TGTGCCAGCAGCGGGGGACACGGGGACCCTAGCTCCTATAATTCACCCCTCCACTTT.

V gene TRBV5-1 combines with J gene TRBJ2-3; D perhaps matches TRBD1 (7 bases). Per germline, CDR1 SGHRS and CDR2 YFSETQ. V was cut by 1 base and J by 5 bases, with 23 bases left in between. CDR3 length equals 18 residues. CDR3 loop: CASSLFGPMTQGGDTQYF. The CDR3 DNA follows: TGCGCCAGCAGCTTGTTTGGCCCTATGACGCAGGGGGGAGATACGCAGTATTTT.

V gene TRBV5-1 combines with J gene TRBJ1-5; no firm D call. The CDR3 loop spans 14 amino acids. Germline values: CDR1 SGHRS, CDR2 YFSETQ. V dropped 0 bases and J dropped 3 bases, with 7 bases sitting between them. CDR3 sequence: CASSLGGDNQPQHF. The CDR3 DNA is TGCGCCAGCAGCTTGGGCGGGGACAATCAGCCCCAGCATTTT.

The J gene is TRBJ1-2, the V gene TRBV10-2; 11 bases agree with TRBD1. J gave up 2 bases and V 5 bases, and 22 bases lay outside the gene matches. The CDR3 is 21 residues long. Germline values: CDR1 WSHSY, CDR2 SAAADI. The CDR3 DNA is TGCGCCAGCAGTTCCCTTGGGACAGGGGGATCCCCGCCTCGATTGAACTATGGCTACACCTTC. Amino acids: CASSSLGTGGSPPRLNYGYTF.

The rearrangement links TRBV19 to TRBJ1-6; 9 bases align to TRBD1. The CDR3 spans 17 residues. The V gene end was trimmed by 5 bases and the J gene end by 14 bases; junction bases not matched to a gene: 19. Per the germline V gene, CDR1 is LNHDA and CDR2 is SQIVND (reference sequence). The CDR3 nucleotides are TGTGCCAGTAGTCCCAGGACAGGGGAAGAGGGGGGGCTGACCCTCCACTTT. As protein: CASSPRTGEEGGLTLHF.

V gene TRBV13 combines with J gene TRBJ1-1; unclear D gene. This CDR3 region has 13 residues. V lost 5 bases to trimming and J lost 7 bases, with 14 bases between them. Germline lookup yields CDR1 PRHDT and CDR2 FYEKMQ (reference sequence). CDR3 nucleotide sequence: TGTGCCAGCAGCCCCCCCCGACGGGTTGAAGCTTTCTTT. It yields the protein CASSPPRRVEAFF.

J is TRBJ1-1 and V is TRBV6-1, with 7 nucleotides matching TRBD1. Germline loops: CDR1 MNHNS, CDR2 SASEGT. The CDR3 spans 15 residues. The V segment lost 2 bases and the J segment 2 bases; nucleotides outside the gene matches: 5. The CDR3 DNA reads TGTGCCAGCAGTGAAAGGGGGCAACCTAACACTGAAGCTTTCTTT. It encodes CASSERGQPNTEAFF.

CDR3 nucleotide sequence: TGTGCCAGCAGGTCGGGAGCGAGAAACACCATATATTTT. This encodes CASRSGARNTIYF. This chain joins TRBV12-3 or TRBV12-4 and TRBJ1-3, with unresolved D. This CDR3 contains 13 residues. The V gene lost 6 bases and the J gene lost 5 bases, with 11 bases spanning the gap.

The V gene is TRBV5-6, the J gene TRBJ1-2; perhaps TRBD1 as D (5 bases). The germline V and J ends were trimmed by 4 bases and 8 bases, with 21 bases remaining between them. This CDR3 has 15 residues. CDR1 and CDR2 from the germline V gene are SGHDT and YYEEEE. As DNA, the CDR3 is TGTGCCAGCAGCACCCCCATGCAGGGTCGAGCGGGCTACACCTTC. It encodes CASSTPMQGRAGYTF.

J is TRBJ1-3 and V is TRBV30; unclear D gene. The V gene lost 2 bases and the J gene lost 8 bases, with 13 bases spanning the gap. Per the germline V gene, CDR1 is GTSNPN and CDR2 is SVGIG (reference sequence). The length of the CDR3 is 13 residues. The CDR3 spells CAWSRGFSDTIYF. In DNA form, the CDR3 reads TGTGCCTGGAGTAGAGGGTTCTCGGACACCATATATTTT.

The DNA for the CDR3 is TGTGCCAGCAGCCCATCTACGGTGAATGAAAAACTGTTTTTT. This codes for CASSPSTVNEKLFF. The chain links TRBV9 to TRBJ1-4, with no clear D. The CDR3 covers 14 residues. Between the trimmed V and J ends, which lost 4 bases and 5 bases, there was a span of 12 bases. Germline values: CDR1 SGDLS, CDR2 YYNGEE.

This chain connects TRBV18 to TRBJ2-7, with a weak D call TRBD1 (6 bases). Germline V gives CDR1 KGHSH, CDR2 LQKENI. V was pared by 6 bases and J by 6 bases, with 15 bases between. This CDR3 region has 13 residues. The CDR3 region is CASSPFEGGEQYF. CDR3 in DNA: TGTGCCAGCTCGCCCTTCGAAGGGGGCGAGCAGTACTTC.

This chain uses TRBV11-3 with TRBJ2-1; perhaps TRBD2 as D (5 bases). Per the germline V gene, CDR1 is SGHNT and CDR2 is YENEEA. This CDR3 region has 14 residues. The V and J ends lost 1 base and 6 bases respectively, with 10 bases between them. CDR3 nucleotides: TGTGCCAGCAGCTTAGTCGGTAGCGCCAATGAGCAGTTCTTC. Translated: CASSLVGSANEQFF.

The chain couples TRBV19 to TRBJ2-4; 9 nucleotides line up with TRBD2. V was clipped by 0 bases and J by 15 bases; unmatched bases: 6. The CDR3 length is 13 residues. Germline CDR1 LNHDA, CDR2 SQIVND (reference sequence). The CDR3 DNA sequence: TGTGCCAGTAGTATAGAAGGGCGGGGGGGCATGTACTTC. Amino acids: CASSIEGRGGMYF. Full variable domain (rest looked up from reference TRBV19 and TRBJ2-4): DGGITQSPKYLFRKEGQNVTLSCEQNLNHDAMYWYRQDPGQGLRLIYYSQIVNDFQKGDIAEGYSVSREKKESFPLTVTSAQKNPTAFYLCASSIEGRGGMYFGAGTRLSVL.

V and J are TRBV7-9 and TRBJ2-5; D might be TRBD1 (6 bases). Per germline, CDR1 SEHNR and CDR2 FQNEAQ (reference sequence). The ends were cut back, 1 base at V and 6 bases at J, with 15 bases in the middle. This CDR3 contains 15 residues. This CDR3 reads CASSLVQGPAKTQYF. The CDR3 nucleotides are TGTGCCAGCAGCTTAGTCCAGGGGCCGGCGAAGACCCAGTACTTC.

The CDR3, as DNA: TGTGCCAGCAGCCAAGTAGTTACAGCCTCTGGAAACACCATATATTTT. Its protein is CASSQVVTASGNTIYF. The chain is built from TRBV14 and TRBJ1-3; D gene ambiguous. CDR3 length equals 16 residues. Germline V lookup: CDR1 SGHDN, CDR2 FVKESK. Trimming took off 1 base at V and 0 bases at J, with 10 bases between the two ends.

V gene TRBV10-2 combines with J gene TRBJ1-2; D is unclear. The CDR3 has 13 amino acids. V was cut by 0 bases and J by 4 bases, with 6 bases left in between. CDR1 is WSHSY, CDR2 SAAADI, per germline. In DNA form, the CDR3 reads TGCGCCAGCAGTGAGTCGGCCAGCTATGGCTACACCTTC. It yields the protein CASSESASYGYTF.

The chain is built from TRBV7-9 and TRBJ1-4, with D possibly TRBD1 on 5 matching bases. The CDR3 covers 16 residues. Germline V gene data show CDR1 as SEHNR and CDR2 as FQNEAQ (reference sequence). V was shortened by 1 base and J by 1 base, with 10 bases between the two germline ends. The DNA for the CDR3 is TGTGCCAGCAGCTTAGAGGGTCAGGGAACTAATGAAAAACTGTTTTTT. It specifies CASSLEGQGTNEKLFF.

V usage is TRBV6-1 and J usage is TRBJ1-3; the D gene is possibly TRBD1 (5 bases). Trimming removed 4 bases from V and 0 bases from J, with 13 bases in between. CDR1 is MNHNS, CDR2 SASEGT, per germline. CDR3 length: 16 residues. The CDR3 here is CASSGGTGASGNTIYF. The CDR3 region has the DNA TGTGCCAGCAGTGGGGGAACAGGCGCCTCTGGAAACACCATATATTTT.

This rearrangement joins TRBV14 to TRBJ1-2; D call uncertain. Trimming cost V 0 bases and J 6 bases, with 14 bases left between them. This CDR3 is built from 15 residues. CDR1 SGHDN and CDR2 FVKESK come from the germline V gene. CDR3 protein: CASSQDYSPWDGYTF. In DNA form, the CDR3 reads TGTGCCAGCAGCCAAGATTACAGCCCCTGGGATGGCTACACCTTC.

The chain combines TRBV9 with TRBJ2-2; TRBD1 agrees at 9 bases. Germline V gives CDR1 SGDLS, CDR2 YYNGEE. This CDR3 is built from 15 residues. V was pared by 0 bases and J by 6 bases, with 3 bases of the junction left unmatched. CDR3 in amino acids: CASSVDRGLAGELFF. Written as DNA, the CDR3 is TGTGCCAGCAGCGTAGACAGGGGGCTAGCCGGGGAGCTGTTTTTT.

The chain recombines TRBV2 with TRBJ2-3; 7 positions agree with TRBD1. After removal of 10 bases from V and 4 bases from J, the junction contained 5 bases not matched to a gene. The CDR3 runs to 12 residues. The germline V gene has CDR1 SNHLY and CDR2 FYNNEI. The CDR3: CAMTGRPDTQYF. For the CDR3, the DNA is TGTGCCATGACAGGGCGGCCAGATACGCAGTATTTT.